The next 23 T cell receptor beta chains were all read from a single sample in a study of blood T cell repertoires in COVID-19 (dated by TCRdb to 2020 to 2022). The library relied on the immunoSEQ multiplex PCR assay. The clones in this table, taken by TCRdb from immuneACCESS, are in-frame only. Not every clone is retained; where verified, under half of the shortfall comes from an unresolved V gene, and the cause of the rest is unknown. This sample holds 400,000 or so clones; approximately 91% were observed only once. The ten largest clones capture under 2% of the sample. The material sequenced was peripheral blood. The source of these receptors is a woman aged 40-49 years with COVID-19, enrolled during active disease.

The chain combines TRBV2 with TRBJ2-2; D is unclear. The CDR3 loop spans 12 amino acids. The germline CDR1 and CDR2 sequences are SNHLY and FYNNEI. Trimming pared 4 bases from V and 7 bases from J, leaving 7 bases between. Written as DNA, the CDR3 is TGTGCCAGCAGTGGGTACGGCGGGGAGCTGTTTTTT. Encoded protein: CASSGYGGELFF.

This chain joins TRBV6-2 or TRBV6-3 and TRBJ1-1, with D possibly TRBD1 on 5 matching bases. CDR3 size: 15 residues. V was clipped by 5 bases and J by 6 bases, with 19 bases between them. Per the germline V gene, CDR1 is MNHEY and CDR2 is SVGEGT. In DNA, the CDR3 is TGTGCCAGCAGTCCGGTTCCTGGGGGAGGGGCTGAAGCTTTCTTT. Translation gives CASSPVPGGGAEAFF.

The V call is TRBV2, the J call TRBJ2-5, with 13 bases that match TRBD2. CDR1 is SNHLY and CDR2 is FYNNEI in the germline V gene. This CDR3 is 18 amino acids long. V shed 6 bases and J 5 bases; nucleotides not matched to a gene: 15. This CDR3 is CASSSIFAGLAGVETQYF. CDR3 DNA sequence: TGTGCCAGCAGCTCTATTTTCGCCGGACTAGCGGGAGTGGAGACCCAGTACTTC.

The chain joins TRBV6-5 to TRBJ1-5; D call uncertain. CDR1 and CDR2 (germline): MNHEY, SVGAGI. The CDR3 runs to 12 residues. Deletions cut 7 bases from V and 7 bases from J, with 11 bases between. CDR3: CASTNPGQPQHF. The CDR3 DNA reads TGTGCCAGCACAAATCCCGGGCAGCCCCAGCATTTT.

The rearrangement links TRBV7-3 to TRBJ2-1, with unresolved D. This CDR3 has 17 residues. Trimming took off 5 bases at V and 4 bases at J, with 21 bases between the two ends. Germline V gives CDR1 SGHTA, CDR2 FQGTGA. Here the CDR3 DNA reads TGTGCCAGCAGCCCAACGCTCGTTGCGGCCCAATACAATGAGCAGTTCTTC. It encodes CASSPTLVAAQYNEQFF.

The rearrangement uses TRBV9 and TRBJ1-3, with TRBD1 matching 11 bases. Germline loops: CDR1 SGDLS, CDR2 YYNGEE. V lost 3 bases, J lost 0 bases, and 5 bases stayed unmatched. This CDR3 region has 17 residues. As DNA, the CDR3 is TGTGCCAGCAGCGGATGGACAGGGGGCTACTCTGGAAACACCATATATTTT. Protein: CASSGWTGGYSGNTIYF.

The chain has TRBV7-9 and TRBJ2-7; TRBD2 matches at 10 bases. The V and J ends lost 5 bases and 6 bases, in that order; junction bases with no gene match: 13. Germline V gene data show CDR1 as SEHNR and CDR2 as FQNEAQ (reference sequence). The CDR3 totals 16 residues. Here the CDR3 reads CASSPRLAGGNAEQYF. In DNA, the CDR3 is TGTGCCAGCAGCCCCCGCTTAGCGGGGGGTAATGCCGAGCAGTACTTC.

This chain connects TRBV18 to TRBJ2-3, with 8 bases fitting TRBD2. The CDR3 has 14 residues. J gave up 3 bases and V 3 bases, and 2 bases lay outside the gene matches. CDR1 is KGHSH and CDR2 is LQKENI in the germline V gene. Here the CDR3 DNA reads TGTGCCAGCTCACCCGGACTAGCTACAGATACGCAGTATTTT. Its translation is CASSPGLATDTQYF.

The gene calls are TRBV5-1 and TRBJ1-5; a weak D match, TRBD1 (5 bases). Trimming took 2 bases from V and 3 from J, leaving 9 bases between them. The germline V gene encodes CDR1 SGHRS and CDR2 YFSETQ. The CDR3 spans 14 residues. The CDR3 is CASSFDGANQPQHF. CDR3 DNA sequence: TGCGCCAGCAGCTTTGATGGGGCCAATCAGCCCCAGCATTTT.

This chain connects TRBV2 to TRBJ2-6; D ambiguous. This CDR3 comprises 15 residues. Trimming removed 6 bases at V and 0 bases at J, with 9 bases between. Germline CDR1 and CDR2: SNHLY and FYNNEI. The CDR3 coding sequence is TGTGCCAGCAGGGTACGACTCTCTGGGGCCAACGTCCTGACTTTC. Protein: CASRVRLSGANVLTF.

The chain is built from TRBV18 and TRBJ2-2; tentative D call: TRBD2 (5 bases). The V end lost 3 bases, the J end lost 7 bases, and 15 bases lay between the germline ends. The CDR3 covers 15 residues. CDR1 and CDR2 (germline): KGHSH, LQKENI. CDR3 residues: CASSPTSGSHGELFF. CDR3 bases: TGTGCCAGCTCACCCACGTCGGGGTCGCACGGGGAGCTGTTTTTT. Full variable domain (remainder filled in from reference TRBV18 and TRBJ2-2): NAGVMQNPRHLVRRRGQEARLRCSPMKGHSHVYWYRQLPEEGLKFMVYLQKENIIDESGMPKERFSAEFPKEGPSILRIQQVVRGDSAAYFCASSPTSGSHGELFFGEGSRLTVL.

V gene TRBV5-1 combines with J gene TRBJ1-6; tentative D call: TRBD1 (5 bases). Germline lookup yields CDR1 SGHRS and CDR2 YFSETQ. Trimming pared 0 bases from V and 8 bases from J, leaving 21 bases between. The CDR3 is 18 amino acids. The CDR3 here is CASSLAGVRAKDHSPLHF. The CDR3 DNA sequence: TGCGCCAGCAGCTTGGCGGGGGTCCGGGCGAAAGATCATTCACCCCTCCACTTT.

The chain carries TRBV3-1 (or the pseudogene TRBV3-2) and TRBJ1-1, with D possibly being TRBD1 (5 bases). Trimming removed 0 bases at V and 1 base at J, with 9 bases between. This CDR3 has 15 residues. Looked up from germline, CDR1 is LGHDT and CDR2 is YNNKEL (reference sequence). The CDR3 region is CASSQDGGWNTEAFF. CDR3 sequence (DNA): TGTGCCAGCAGCCAAGACGGGGGGTGGAACACTGAAGCTTTCTTT.

The V and J genes are TRBV5-6 and TRBJ1-1, with a weak D call TRBD1 (5 bases). Germline values: CDR1 SGHDT, CDR2 YYEEEE. Trimming left V 1 base short and J 8 bases short, with 21 bases between. The CDR3 totals 16 residues. This CDR3 is CASSLLRAEGMSEAFF. The CDR3 nucleotides read TGTGCCAGCAGCTTGCTGAGGGCGGAGGGGATGTCGGAAGCTTTCTTT.

V usage is TRBV7-2 and J usage is TRBJ1-2; D might be TRBD1 (6 bases). The V end lost 4 bases, the J end lost 5 bases, and 17 bases lay between the germline ends. CDR1 and CDR2 (germline): SGHTA, FQGNSA. This CDR3 contains 15 residues. CDR3 residues: CASSWGGSLAYGYTF. In DNA, the CDR3 is TGTGCCAGCAGCTGGGGGGGCAGCCTGGCATATGGCTACACCTTC. Looking up the rest from reference TRBV7-2 and TRBJ1-2 gives the full variable domain: GAGVSQSPSNKVTEKGKDVELRCDPISGHTALYWYRQSLGQGLEFLIYFQGNSAPDKSGLPSDRFSAERTGGSVSTLTIQRTQQEDSAVYLCASSWGGSLAYGYTFGSGTRLTVV.

The V gene is TRBV10-2, the J gene TRBJ1-1, with D perhaps matching TRBD1 (6 bases). Germline assignment: CDR1 WSHSY and CDR2 SAAADI. Trimming shortened V by 10 bases and J by 4 bases, and 13 bases separated the two germline ends. The CDR3 is made up of 12 amino acids. This chain's CDR3 is CAIRGEGTEAFF. In DNA form, the CDR3 reads TGCGCCATCAGGGGTGAGGGCACTGAAGCTTTCTTT.

This rearrangement joins TRBV3-1 (or the pseudogene TRBV3-2) to TRBJ1-6; D unresolved. Trimming took off 0 bases at V and 8 bases at J, with 8 bases between the two ends. CDR1 is LGHDT and CDR2 is YNNKEL in the germline V gene (reference sequence). The CDR3 has 14 residues. CDR3 sequence reads: CASSQDVSHSPLHF. CDR3 bases: TGTGCCAGCAGCCAAGATGTATCCCATTCACCCCTCCACTTT.

The chain links TRBV27 to TRBJ2-7, with 9 bases identical to TRBD1. Germline V gene data show CDR1 as MNHEY and CDR2 as SMNVEV (reference sequence). J gave up 5 bases and V 10 bases, and 21 bases lay outside the gene matches. This CDR3 region has 17 residues. The CDR3 DNA reads TGTGCCACCCGCGACAGGGGGTTCCGGGAAGCGGGCCACGAGCAGTACTTC. This gives the protein CATRDRGFREAGHEQYF.

The chain combines TRBV6-5 with TRBJ1-1; the D is unclear. With 0 bases removed from V and 5 bases from J, the gap between germline ends came to 13 bases. The CDR3 length is 15 residues. Germline V CDR1 and CDR2: MNHEY, SVGAGI. The CDR3 DNA reads as TGTGCCAGCAGTTACTCCGAGGGTTGGCGGACTGAAGCTTTCTTT. Translating gives CASSYSEGWRTEAFF.

J is TRBJ2-5 and V is TRBV27; possibly TRBD2 for D (5 bases). Trimming cost V 5 bases and J 4 bases, with 20 bases left between them. The CDR3 runs 16 residues. From germline, CDR1 is MNHEY and CDR2 SMNVEV (reference sequence). As DNA, the CDR3 is TGTGCCAGCAGTCCCGTACTAGAATGGAGTGGAGAGACCCAGTACTTC. Amino acid sequence: CASSPVLEWSGETQYF.

This clone has only a few counts. The V and J genes are TRBV7-9 and TRBJ2-2; 14 bases are a match to TRBD2. The ends lost 5 bases at V and 7 bases at J; junction bases unmatched: 6. The CDR3 runs 16 residues. Looked up from germline, CDR1 is SEHNR and CDR2 is FQNEAQ (reference sequence). CDR3 amino acids: CASSRLAGGPGGELFF. CDR3 DNA sequence: TGTGCCAGCAGCCGACTAGCGGGAGGGCCCGGCGGGGAGCTGTTTTTT.

The chain links TRBV18 to TRBJ1-6, with TRBD1 as a possible D gene (5 bases). V shed 2 bases and J shed 0 bases, with 8 bases lying between them. CDR3 length: 16 amino acids. Germline V gives CDR1 KGHSH, CDR2 LQKENI. Written as DNA, the CDR3 is TGTGCCAGCTCACCAGGCAGGGCCTCCTATAATTCACCCCTCCACTTT. Translated, it gives CASSPGRASYNSPLHF. The entire variable domain, with the rest obtained from reference TRBV18 and TRBJ1-6, is as follows: NAGVMQNPRHLVRRRGQEARLRCSPMKGHSHVYWYRQLPEEGLKFMVYLQKENIIDESGMPKERFSAEFPKEGPSILRIQQVVRGDSAAYFCASSPGRASYNSPLHFGNGTRLTVT.

This clone was seen a single time. The J gene is TRBJ2-7, the V gene TRBV7-2; D not resolved. V lost 1 base and J lost 2, with 9 bases in between. Per the germline V gene, CDR1 is SGHTA and CDR2 is FQGNSA. This CDR3 spans 14 amino acids. As DNA, the CDR3 is TGTGCCAGCAGCTTAGGTCCCTTCCCCTACGAGCAGTACTTC. This sequence encodes CASSLGPFPYEQYF.